This T cell receptor beta chain was recovered during a study of blood T cells in healthy people across ages. Then a second PCR, running roughly 7 to 11 cycles, was carried out with a sample-barcoded 5' primer and a J-beta primer mix. TCRdb re-called the 5' RACE reads with MiXCR, one entry per CDR3 protein. The top ten clones hold about 6.3% of a sample with about 1.4 million distinct CDR3 sequences, roughly 59% of them seen once. With regard to this clonotype: One junction end does not reproduce the germline sequence, and a read error may be involved.

The germline gives CDR1 SGHDN, CDR2 FVKESK. CDR3 length: 13 residues. The chain combines TRBV14 with TRBJ1-2; tentatively, D is TRBD1 (5 bases). Sequencing used blood. The receptor was isolated from a man younger than 35 in good health. CDR3 bases: TGTACCAGCAGCCAAGCAGGGCTGGGGGGCTACACCTTC. Translation: CTSSQAGLGGYTF.